A selection of T cell receptor beta chains follows, all from one sample in a study of CD8 T cells in ankylosing spondylitis. TCRdb passed the 5' RACE reads through MiXCR, listing each CDR3 protein once. This table holds approximately 400,000 distinct CDR3 sequences, roughly 17% found once. Sequencing was performed on blood, either unsorted or a sorted T cell fraction (not recorded which). These TCRs come from a male donor with ankylosing spondylitis. Both conserved end residues are part of each CDR3. Fields, in order: V gene, D gene, J gene, clone size, CDR3 protein, CDR3 DNA. D genes are given only for firm matches. Size values are once, few and many counts, or a class for expanded clones, and some rows have none.

V: TRBV3-1
D: TRBD2
J: TRBJ2-5
size: many
CDR3: CASSQDSRGGQTQYF
DNA: TGTGCCAGCAGCCAAGACTCGCGGGGGGGCCAGACCCAGTACTTC

V: TRBV9
D: -
J: TRBJ2-3
size: few
CDR3: CASSPGPYGDTQYF
DNA: TGTGCCAGCAGCCCAGGCCCCTATGGGGATACGCAGTATTTT

V: TRBV6-1
D: TRBD1
J: TRBJ1-5
size: -
CDR3: CASARDRTFYQPQHF
DNA: TGTGCCAGCGCCCGGGACAGGACCTTCTATCAGCCCCAGCATTTT

V: TRBV5-4
D: -
J: TRBJ1-2
size: few
CDR3: CASSQIGGYGYTF
DNA: TGTGCCAGCAGCCAAATTGGCGGGTATGGCTACACCTTC

V: TRBV20-1
D: -
J: TRBJ1-5
size: many
CDR3: CSAKEGTGNQPQHF
DNA: TGCAGTGCTAAAGAGGGAACGGGCAATCAGCCCCAGCATTTT

V: TRBV7-9
D: TRBD2
J: TRBJ2-1
size: -
CDR3: CASSLGRPSGGTEQFF
DNA: TGTGCCAGCAGCTTAGGGAGGCCTAGCGGGGGGACTGAGCAGTTCTTC

V: TRBV7-7
D: TRBD1
J: TRBJ1-4
size: -
CDR3: CASSLSTGPSTNEKLFF
DNA: TGTGCCAGCAGCTTATCGACAGGGCCCTCAACTAATGAAAAACTGTTTTTT

V: TRBV29-1
D: -
J: TRBJ1-1
size: few
CDR3: CSVEVLGGVTEAFF
DNA: TGCAGCGTTGAAGTATTGGGGGGCGTCACTGAAGCTTTCTTT

V: TRBV4-2
D: TRBD1
J: TRBJ1-5
size: few
CDR3: CASSQQGAVQPQHF
DNA: TGTGCCAGCAGCCAACAGGGGGCGGTTCAGCCCCAGCATTTT

V: TRBV7-3
D: -
J: TRBJ1-2
size: -
CDR3: CASSLTPGNGYTF
DNA: TGTGCCAGCAGCTTAACTCCAGGGAATGGCTACACCTTC

V: TRBV5-4
D: TRBD1
J: TRBJ2-2
size: few
CDR3: CASSNRDRVTGELFF
DNA: TGTGCCAGCAGCAACCGGGACAGGGTCACCGGGGAGCTGTTTTTT

V: TRBV24-1
D: TRBD1
J: TRBJ2-2
size: -
CDR3: CATSEPSGQGVNTGELFF
DNA: TGTGCCACCAGTGAACCGTCAGGACAGGGGGTAAACACCGGGGAGCTGTTTTTT

V: TRBV29-1
D: TRBD1
J: TRBJ1-5
size: -
CDR3: CSVSGTGSQPQHF
DNA: TGCAGCGTTTCTGGGACAGGGTCTCAGCCCCAGCATTTT

V: TRBV5-1
D: TRBD1
J: TRBJ1-4
size: -
CDR3: CASSLEQGAAEKLFF
DNA: TGCGCCAGCAGCTTGGAACAGGGGGCGGCTGAAAAACTGTTTTTT

V: TRBV4-2
D: TRBD2
J: TRBJ2-1
size: -
CDR3: CASSQVLTSGRAGQFF
DNA: TGTGCCAGCAGCCAAGTATTAACTAGCGGGAGGGCCGGGCAGTTCTTC

V: TRBV4-2
D: TRBD2
J: TRBJ2-1
size: -
CDR3: CASSQDPAGYDEQFF
DNA: TGTGCCAGCAGCCAAGATCCAGCGGGGTACGATGAGCAGTTCTTC

V: TRBV6-2/TRBV6-3
D: TRBD1
J: TRBJ1-5
size: -
CDR3: CASSVTGALNQPQHF
DNA: TGTGCCAGCAGTGTGACAGGGGCTCTCAATCAGCCCCAGCATTTT

V: TRBV6-4
D: TRBD1
J: TRBJ1-1
size: many
CDR3: CASRQGAGTEAFF
DNA: TGTGCCAGCAGACAGGGGGCTGGGACTGAAGCTTTCTTT

V: TRBV11-2
D: -
J: TRBJ2-7
size: few
CDR3: CASSPISGRAYEQYF
DNA: TGTGCCAGCAGCCCCATAAGCGGGCGCGCCTACGAGCAGTACTTC

V: TRBV4-2
D: -
J: TRBJ1-4
size: few
CDR3: CASSQVRGPRSEKLFF
DNA: TGTGCCAGCAGCCAAGTTCGGGGACCAAGGAGTGAAAAACTGTTTTTT

V: TRBV15
D: -
J: TRBJ2-3
size: -
CDR3: CATSGRGVVGTDTQYF
DNA: TGTGCCACCAGCGGTAGGGGTGTCGTTGGCACAGATACGCAGTATTTT

V: TRBV12-3/TRBV12-4
D: -
J: TRBJ2-4
size: few
CDR3: CASSFRSIQYF
DNA: TGTGCCAGCAGTTTCCGCAGCATTCAGTACTTC

V: TRBV5-1
D: -
J: TRBJ2-3
size: -
CDR3: CASSRGSGDTQYF
DNA: TGCGCCAGCAGCAGAGGGTCAGGAGATACGCAGTATTTT

V: TRBV5-1
D: TRBD2
J: TRBJ2-1
size: many
CDR3: CASSLEGLAGVEQFF
DNA: TGCGCCAGCAGCTTGGAGGGACTAGCGGGGGTCGAGCAGTTCTTC

V: TRBV7-9
D: -
J: TRBJ1-4
size: -
CDR3: CASSSQPGLWEKLFF
DNA: TGTGCCAGCAGCTCACAACCCGGATTGTGGGAAAAACTGTTTTTT

V: TRBV2
D: TRBD2
J: TRBJ2-1
size: few
CDR3: CASSELTSGIPSSYNEQFF
DNA: TGTGCCAGCAGTGAATTAACTAGCGGCATTCCCTCCTCCTACAATGAGCAGTTCTTC

V: TRBV5-1
D: -
J: TRBJ2-4
size: many
CDR3: CASSGDENIQYF
DNA: TGCGCCAGCAGCGGGGACGAAAACATTCAGTACTTC

V: TRBV9
D: TRBD1
J: TRBJ1-2
size: many
CDR3: CASSVAAGQAYGYTF
DNA: TGTGCCAGCAGCGTAGCGGCGGGACAGGCCTATGGCTACACCTTC

V: TRBV6-1
D: -
J: TRBJ2-7
size: -
CDR3: CASNVREEMWYF
DNA: TGTGCCAGCAACGTCAGGGAAGAGATGTGGTACTTC

V: TRBV12-3/TRBV12-4
D: TRBD1
J: TRBJ2-3
size: many
CDR3: CASSLEGATDTQYF
DNA: TGTGCCAGCAGTTTAGAGGGGGCCACAGATACGCAGTATTTT

V: TRBV6-5
D: TRBD2
J: TRBJ2-7
size: -
CDR3: CASRYGLAGPSYEQYF
DNA: TGTGCCAGCAGGTACGGCTTAGCGGGACCCTCCTACGAGCAGTACTTC

V: TRBV18
D: -
J: TRBJ1-1
size: -
CDR3: CASSPIGLGQSNTEAFF
DNA: TGTGCCAGCTCACCAATCGGCCTAGGACAGTCGAACACTGAAGCTTTCTTT

V: TRBV4-1
D: TRBD1
J: TRBJ2-1
size: many
CDR3: CASSQPRTGDEQFF
DNA: TGCGCCAGCAGCCAACCAAGGACAGGGGACGAGCAGTTCTTC

V: TRBV5-4
D: -
J: TRBJ2-3
size: -
CDR3: CASSLGGAFTDTQYF
DNA: TGTGCCAGCAGCTTGGGTGGGGCTTTCACAGATACGCAGTATTTT

V: TRBV2
D: -
J: TRBJ2-4
size: few
CDR3: CASSEGPRNIQYF
DNA: TGTGCCAGCAGTGAGGGACCGAGGAACATTCAGTACTTC

V: TRBV6-1
D: TRBD1
J: TRBJ1-2
size: -
CDR3: CASRPRGGYYGYTF
DNA: TGTGCCAGCAGGCCCAGGGGGGGTTACTATGGCTACACCTTC

V: TRBV3-1
D: -
J: TRBJ1-6
size: -
CDR3: CACSFERGVGSSYNSPLHF
DNA: TGTGCCTGCAGTTTTGAGCGTGGTGTGGGGAGCTCCTATAATTCACCCCTCCACTTT